A selection of T cell receptor beta chains follows, all from one sample in a study of T cell clonotyping in hematopoietic cell transplantation. Profiling relied on immunoSEQ multiplex PCR, and the TCRdb table lists in-frame clones only, not all of them. The sample shows 35,000 to 50,000 clones, less than 85% of them seen only once. The specimen comprised peripheral blood mononuclear cells, sampled before stem cell transplant. All receptors derive from a man aged 60-69 years with acute myeloid leukemia. Some clones in this sample may be carry-over from other donors' samples. CDR3s include the opening cysteine and the closing phenylalanine or tryptophan. The D gene is left open where the match is weak. Size values are once, few and many counts, or a class for expanded clones, and some rows have none.

clone size,D gene,V gene,J gene,CDR3 protein,CDR3 DNA
NA,NA,TRBV2,TRBJ2-5,CASSGNRIQETQYF,TGTGCCAGCAGTGGAAACAGGATCCAAGAGACCCAGTACTTC
NA,NA,TRBV28,TRBJ2-2,CASSQIGSFANTGELFF,TGTGCCAGCAGTCAAATTGGGTCATTTGCGAACACCGGGGAGCTGTTTTTT
NA,NA,TRBV5-1,TRBJ2-7,CASSLASSGHEQYF,TGCGCCAGCAGCTTGGCCAGTTCCGGCCACGAGCAGTACTTC
NA,NA,TRBV20-1,TRBJ2-5,CSSRGLETQYF,TGCAGTTCTAGGGGCCTCGAGACCCAGTACTTC
NA,NA,TRBV25-1,TRBJ1-1,CASRQTGADTEAFF,TGTGCCAGCAGACAAACAGGCGCCGACACTGAAGCTTTCTTT
NA,NA,TRBV6-5,TRBJ2-2,CASQGLSSDSGELFF,TGTGCCAGCCAGGGATTATCCTCCGATTCCGGGGAGCTGTTTTTT
few,NA,TRBV5-1,TRBJ2-7,CASSASGTNEQYF,TGCGCCAGCAGCGCATCCGGGACGAATGAGCAGTACTTC
NA,TRBD1,TRBV5-4,TRBJ2-2,CASSSQPDRVNTGELFF,TGTGCCAGCAGCTCACAGCCCGACAGGGTAAACACCGGGGAGCTGTTTTTT
NA,TRBD2,TRBV19,TRBJ2-7,CASSLRGDNSYEQYF,TGTGCCAGTAGCCTGCGGGGGGATAACTCCTACGAGCAGTACTTC
once,NA,TRBV7-3,TRBJ1-3,CASSSGNTIYF,TGTGCCAGCAGCTCCGGAAACACCATATATTTT
NA,NA,TRBV19,TRBJ2-2,CASSISGNTGELFF,TGTGCCAGTAGTATATCTGGGAACACCGGGGAGCTGTTTTTT
NA,NA,TRBV5-1,TRBJ2-3,CASSPTDRLSQYF,TGCGCCAGCAGCCCAACTGACAGGTTATCGCAGTATTTT
NA,NA,TRBV19,TRBJ2-7,CASSIDRGSRYEQYF,TGTGCCAGTAGTATAGATCGGGGATCCCGCTACGAGCAGTACTTC